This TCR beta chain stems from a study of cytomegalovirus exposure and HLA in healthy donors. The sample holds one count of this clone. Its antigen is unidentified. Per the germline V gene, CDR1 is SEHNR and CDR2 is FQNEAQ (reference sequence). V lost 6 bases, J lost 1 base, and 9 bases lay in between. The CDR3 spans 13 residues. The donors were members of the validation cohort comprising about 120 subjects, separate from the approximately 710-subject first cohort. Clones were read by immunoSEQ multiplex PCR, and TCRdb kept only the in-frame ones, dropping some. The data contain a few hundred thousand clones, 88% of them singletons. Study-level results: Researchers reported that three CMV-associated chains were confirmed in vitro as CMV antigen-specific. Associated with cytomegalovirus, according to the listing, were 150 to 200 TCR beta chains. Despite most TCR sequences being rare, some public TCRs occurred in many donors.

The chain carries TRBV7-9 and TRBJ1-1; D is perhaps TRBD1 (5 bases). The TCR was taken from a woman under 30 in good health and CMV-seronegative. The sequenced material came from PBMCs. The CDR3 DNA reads TGTGCCAGCAGACAGACAGCGAACACTGAAGCTTTCTTT. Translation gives CASRQTANTEAFF.